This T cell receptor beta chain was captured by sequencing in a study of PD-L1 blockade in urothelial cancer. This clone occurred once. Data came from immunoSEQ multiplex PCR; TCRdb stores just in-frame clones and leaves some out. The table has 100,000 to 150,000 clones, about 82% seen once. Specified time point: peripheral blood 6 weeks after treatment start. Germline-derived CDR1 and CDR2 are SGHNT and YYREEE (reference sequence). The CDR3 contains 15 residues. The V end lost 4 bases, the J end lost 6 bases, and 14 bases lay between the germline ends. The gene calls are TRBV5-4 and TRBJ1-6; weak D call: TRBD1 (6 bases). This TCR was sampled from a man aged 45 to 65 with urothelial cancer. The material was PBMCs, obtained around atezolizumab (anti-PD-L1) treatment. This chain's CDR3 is CASSPRGGTNSPLHF. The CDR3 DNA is TGTGCCAGCAGCCCGAGGGGGGGAACTAATTCACCCCTCCACTTT. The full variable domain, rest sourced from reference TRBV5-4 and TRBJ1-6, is ETGVTQSPTHLIKTRGQQVTLRCSSQSGHNTVSWYQQALGQGPQFIFQYYREEENGRGNFPPRFSGLQFPNYSSELNVNALELDDSALYLCASSPRGGTNSPLHFGNGTRLTVT.